The 21 T cell receptor beta chains presented below share a single source sample, sequenced in a study of blood T cell repertoires in COVID-19. Data came from immunoSEQ multiplex PCR; TCRdb stores just in-frame clones and leaves some out. The repertoire holds 150,000 to 190,000 clones, with under 90% as singletons. The sequencing input was peripheral blood. The receptors come from a man in his 60s with acute or convalescent COVID-19.

The gene calls are TRBV28 and TRBJ2-7; 8 nucleotides line up with TRBD2. The CDR3 contains 15 residues. Per germline, CDR1 MDHEN and CDR2 SYDVKM. V lost 7 bases, J lost 2 bases, and 10 bases stayed unmatched. CDR3 nucleotide sequence: TGTGCCAGCACCGACGCTAGCGGGCGGGCCTACGAGCAGTACTTC. This translates into CASTDASGRAYEQYF. Full variable domain (remainder filled in from reference TRBV28 and TRBJ2-7): DVKVTQSSRYLVKRTGEKVFLECVQDMDHENMFWYRQDPGLGLRLIYFSYDVKMKEKGDIPEGYSVSREKKERFSLILESASTNQTSMYLCASTDASGRAYEQYFGPGTRLTVT.

The CDR3 sequence is CASRTGGNGYTF. CDR3 nucleotides: TGTGCCAGTCGTACAGGGGGGAATGGCTACACCTTC. V usage is TRBV19 and J usage is TRBJ1-2; 8 bases line up with TRBD1. The CDR3 covers 12 residues. Trimming took 8 bases from V and 6 from J; bases not matched to a gene: 5. Germline V gene lookup returns CDR1 LNHDA and CDR2 SQIVND (reference sequence).

The chain is built from TRBV7-2 and TRBJ1-3; TRBD1 might be the D (5 bases). In germline, CDR1 is SGHTA, CDR2 FQGNSA. The V end lost 5 bases, the J end lost 2 bases, and 10 bases lay between the germline ends. The CDR3 has 14 residues. CDR3 in amino acids: CASSPTTAGNTIYF. The CDR3 coding sequence is TGTGCCAGCAGCCCTACGACAGCTGGAAACACCATATATTTT.

This clone came up a few times. The V gene is TRBV7-3, the J gene TRBJ2-1; D remains ambiguous. CDR1 and CDR2 (germline): SGHTA, FQGTGA. The V and J ends lost 1 base and 5 bases respectively, with 6 bases between them. The CDR3 runs 13 residues. The CDR3 region has the DNA TGTGCCAGCAGCTTAAACCCGGACAATGAGCAGTTCTTC. Translated, it gives CASSLNPDNEQFF. The complete variable domain, with remaining parts taken from reference TRBV7-3 and TRBJ2-1, reads GAGVSQTPSNKVTEKGKYVELRCDPISGHTALYWYRQSLGQGPEFLIYFQGTGAADDSGLPNDRFFAVRPEGSVSTLKIQRTERGDSAVYLCASSLNPDNEQFFGPGTRLTVL.

The chain couples TRBV6-2 or TRBV6-3 to TRBJ2-7, with 9 bases identical to TRBD1. Trimming took 2 bases from V and 1 from J; bases not matched to a gene: 3. The length of the CDR3 is 15 residues. The germline V gene encodes CDR1 MNHEY and CDR2 SVGEGT. The CDR3 sequence is CASSYLGTGSYEQYF. CDR3 DNA sequence: TGTGCCAGCAGTTACCTGGGGACAGGGTCCTACGAGCAGTACTTC.

This chain joins TRBV24-1 and TRBJ2-2; the D gene is possibly TRBD1 (6 bases). CDR3 size: 16 residues. Germline V gene sequence: CDR1 KGHDR, CDR2 SFDVKD. V gave up 2 bases and J gave up 2 bases, with 11 bases separating them. CDR3 sequence reads: CATSDWQGLNTGELFF. DNA of the CDR3: TGTGCCACCAGTGATTGGCAGGGGCTTAACACCGGGGAGCTGTTTTTT.

The chain combines TRBV20-1 with TRBJ2-1, with 11 positions matching TRBD2. Germline-derived CDR1 and CDR2 are DFQATT and SNEGSKA (reference sequence). V trimming: 6 bases; J trimming: 3 bases; junction bases outside the gene matches: 13. The CDR3 has 17 amino acids. The DNA of the CDR3 is TGCAGTGCCAGTAATGACCCGGGACTAGCGGTCTACAATGAGCAGTTCTTC. Protein sequence: CSASNDPGLAVYNEQFF.

This clone was detected a few times. The gene calls are TRBV4-3 and TRBJ1-1; D gene uncertain. Trimming removed 1 base at V and 5 bases at J, with 5 bases between. Per germline, CDR1 LGHNA and CDR2 YSLEER. This CDR3 comprises 12 residues. The CDR3 loop is CASSQGRTEAFF. CDR3 DNA: TGCGCCAGCAGCCAAGGGAGGACTGAAGCTTTCTTT.

The chain recombines TRBV7-9 with TRBJ1-5; the D gene is possibly TRBD1 (6 bases). This CDR3 is built from 14 residues. Germline V gene sequence: CDR1 SEHNR, CDR2 FQNEAQ (reference sequence). V gave up 4 bases and J gave up 4 bases, with 11 bases separating them. CDR3 bases: TGTGCCAGCAGCTCGCAGGGGATAAATCAGCCCCAGCATTTT. It specifies CASSSQGINQPQHF.

The chain uses TRBV18 and TRBJ2-4; possibly TRBD2 for D (7 bases). V lost 3 bases to trimming and J lost 8 bases, with 17 bases between them. CDR1 and CDR2 from the germline V gene are KGHSH and LQKENI. The CDR3 contains 15 residues. The CDR3 sequence: CASSPLTRGGDIQYF. In DNA form, the CDR3 reads TGTGCCAGCTCACCCCTGACTAGGGGGGGGGACATTCAGTACTTC.

The chain is built from TRBV4-1 and TRBJ1-1, with D unresolved. This CDR3 comprises 13 residues. Germline CDR1 and CDR2: MGHRA and YSYEKL. V was trimmed by 0 bases and J by 3 bases, leaving 5 bases between them. CDR3 bases: TGCGCCAGCAGCCAAGATCGAGACACTGAAGCTTTCTTT. It is translated as CASSQDRDTEAFF.

This clone was seen only a few times. The chain links TRBV9 to TRBJ2-5; a possible D gene is TRBD2 (6 bases). CDR1 is SGDLS and CDR2 is YYNGEE in the germline V gene. This CDR3 has 14 amino acids. Trimming took 0 bases from V and 5 from J, leaving 11 bases between them. The CDR3 reads CASSVGFGGETQYF. DNA of the CDR3: TGTGCCAGCAGCGTAGGGTTTGGGGGGGAGACCCAGTACTTC.

The chain carries TRBV6-5 and TRBJ1-2; D is ambiguous. Per the germline V gene, CDR1 is MNHEY and CDR2 is SVGAGI. There are 15 residues in the CDR3. Trimming left V 11 bases short and J 0 bases short, with 19 bases between. The CDR3 bases are TGTGCCGGGTCCCCTCGGTCGAGGTCTAACTATGGCTACACCTTC. Translated: CAGSPRSRSNYGYTF.

The chain carries TRBV6-5 and TRBJ2-7; D perhaps matches TRBD1 (6 bases). The germline V and J ends were trimmed by 5 bases and 2 bases, with 13 bases remaining between them. The CDR3 is made up of 14 amino acids. CDR1 and CDR2 (germline): MNHEY, SVGAGI. The CDR3, as DNA: TGTGCCAGCAGTCCGATGGACAGCCCCTACGAGCAGTACTTC. Amino acid sequence: CASSPMDSPYEQYF.

The chain employs TRBV19 and TRBJ1-6, with 9 bases that match TRBD1. CDR3 length equals 16 residues. CDR1 LNHDA and CDR2 SQIVND come from the germline V gene (reference sequence). V gave up 8 bases and J gave up 14 bases; unmatched junction bases: 19. CDR3 sequence: CASGYYSGTGNVALHF. The CDR3, as DNA: TGTGCCAGTGGGTATTACTCTGGGACAGGGAACGTGGCCCTCCACTTT.

The chain recombines TRBV5-6 with TRBJ1-2; D uncertain. V gave up 0 bases and J gave up 5 bases, with 8 bases separating them. Germline-derived CDR1 and CDR2 are SGHDT and YYEEEE. The CDR3 runs to 13 residues. DNA of the CDR3: TGTGCCAGCAGCTTGGCCTCCGGGTATGGCTACACCTTC. Its protein product is CASSLASGYGYTF.

CDR3 coding DNA: TGCGCCAGCAGCCAAGAGTGGAGGGCTCACGGCGAAAAACTGTTTTTT. This gives the protein CASSQEWRAHGEKLFF. The chain recombines TRBV4-3 with TRBJ1-4; D call uncertain. CDR1 is LGHNA and CDR2 is YSLEER in the germline V gene. CDR3 length: 16 amino acids. V gave up 0 bases and J gave up 8 bases, with 16 bases separating them.

The V call is TRBV4-3, the J call TRBJ2-1; D might be TRBD1 (5 bases). The germline CDR1 and CDR2 sequences are LGHNA and YSLEER. The CDR3 length is 17 residues. Trimming took 0 bases from V and 0 from J, leaving 12 bases between them. CDR3 amino acids: CASSQEGRLSSYNEQFF. CDR3 nucleotide sequence: TGCGCCAGCAGCCAAGAGGGGCGACTGAGCTCCTACAATGAGCAGTTCTTC.

This clone appeared once. This CDR3 is CASSQSGTGTDTQYF. CDR3 DNA: TGTGCCAGCAGCCAATCGGGAACGGGCACAGATACGCAGTATTTT. The chain has TRBV4-2 and TRBJ2-3; TRBD2 might be the D (5 bases). The germline CDR1 and CDR2 sequences are LGHNA and YNFKEQ. The CDR3 sequence is 15 residues long. V lost 2 bases, J lost 1 base, and 10 bases lay in between.

The chain recombines TRBV7-2 with TRBJ2-7; weak D call: TRBD1 (5 bases). The length of the CDR3 is 15 residues. The V end lost 1 base, the J end lost 3 bases, and 13 bases lay between the germline ends. Germline loops: CDR1 SGHTA, CDR2 FQGNSA. CDR3 amino acids: CASSLVSQGGYEQYF. Written as DNA, the CDR3 is TGTGCCAGCAGCTTAGTATCTCAGGGCGGCTACGAGCAGTACTTC. The whole variable domain, filled in from reference TRBV7-2 and TRBJ2-7, reads GAGVSQSPSNKVTEKGKDVELRCDPISGHTALYWYRQSLGQGLEFLIYFQGNSAPDKSGLPSDRFSAERTGGSVSTLTIQRTQQEDSAVYLCASSLVSQGGYEQYFGPGTRLTVT.

The V gene is TRBV18, the J gene TRBJ1-5; no clear D gene. Germline V gene lookup returns CDR1 KGHSH and CDR2 LQKENI. The CDR3 is made up of 15 amino acids. Trimming cost V 2 bases and J 3 bases, with 11 bases left between them. The CDR3 DNA follows: TGTGCCAGCTCACCAGTTGAGGTATACAATCAGCCCCAGCATTTT. This codes for CASSPVEVYNQPQHF. The complete variable domain, with remaining parts taken from reference TRBV18 and TRBJ1-5, reads NAGVMQNPRHLVRRRGQEARLRCSPMKGHSHVYWYRQLPEEGLKFMVYLQKENIIDESGMPKERFSAEFPKEGPSILRIQQVVRGDSAAYFCASSPVEVYNQPQHFGDGTRLSIL.